Included here is one T cell receptor beta chain sequence, with context. Its antigen is not known. The record originates from a study of OX40 agonist ivuxolimab in advanced cancers. Turning to the study itself: The patients received ivuxolimab by intravenous route every 2 weeks at 0.01 to 10 mg/kg. Study-wide results and caveats: At 0.1 to 3.0 mg/kg and by week 6, CD4+ and CD8+ T cells in the blood had expanded clonally.

Autoimmune disease history or systemic immunosuppression led to patients being barred. This CDR3 region has 17 residues. Between the trimmed V and J ends, which lost 0 bases and 5 bases, there was a span of 16 bases. From germline, CDR1 is LNHDA and CDR2 SQIVND (reference sequence). Clones were sequenced by immunoSEQ multiplex PCR, and TCRdb holds only the in-frame ones, with some missing. Here the sample spans more than 65,000 clones, 70% to 90% being singletons. This receptor was identified in an adult with an advanced solid tumor such as melanoma, head and neck, liver or kidney cancer. The source was CD4+ or CD8+ T cells sorted from blood, collected in a trial of the OX40 agonist ivuxolimab. J is TRBJ1-4 and V is TRBV19; weak D call: TRBD1 (5 bases). CDR3 protein: CASSIDRPGRTNEKLFF. Written as DNA, the CDR3 is TGTGCCAGTAGTATAGATCGACCGGGACGCACGAATGAAAAACTGTTTTTT.